Presented here are 10 T cell receptor beta chains from one specimen sequenced in a study of shared clonotypes between healthy human individuals. Sequenced by immunoSEQ multiplex PCR; TCRdb stores in-frame clones only, minus some. The sample has under 1,100,000 clones, around 75% seen once. The sample comprised memory CD4+ T cells sorted from blood. Subset indicated: CD45RA-negative fraction. All receptors derive from a man younger than 30 in good health.

This clone showed up just once. The chain carries TRBV19 and TRBJ1-2, with TRBD1 matching 7 bases. CDR3 length: 15 amino acids. J lost 4 bases, V lost 7 bases, and 12 bases had no gene match. Germline V gives CDR1 LNHDA, CDR2 SQIVND (reference sequence). The CDR3 region has the DNA TGTGCCAGTATGCGGACAGGCTCGAAGGGCTATGGCTACACCTTC. This gives the protein CASMRTGSKGYGYTF.

V gene TRBV10-3 combines with J gene TRBJ2-5, with 9 positions matching TRBD1. The CDR3 has 12 amino acids. Germline trimming cut 10 bases from V and 3 bases from J; bases unmatched to any gene: 3. Germline lookup yields CDR1 ENHRY and CDR2 SYGVKD. Here the CDR3 DNA reads TGTGCCAGCCGGACAGGGGAAGAGACCCAGTACTTC. Protein: CASRTGEETQYF.

The V and J genes are TRBV7-2 and TRBJ1-1, with no clear D. The germline V gene encodes CDR1 SGHTA and CDR2 FQGNSA. The CDR3 runs to 14 residues. With 1 base removed from V and 0 bases from J, the gap between germline ends came to 6 bases. CDR3 protein: CASSLVAMNTEAFF. The DNA of the CDR3 is TGTGCCAGCAGCTTAGTGGCCATGAACACTGAAGCTTTCTTT.

CDR3 residues: CASSYPGQGIYEQFF. In nucleotides, the CDR3 is TGTGCCAGCAGCTACCCGGGACAGGGAATATATGAGCAGTTCTTC. The chain joins TRBV5-4 to TRBJ2-1, with 9 bases lining up with TRBD1. V lost 3 bases and J lost 8; bases outside the gene matches: 9. This CDR3 has 15 residues. The V gene's germline CDR1 is SGHNT and CDR2 YYREEE (reference sequence).

In this sample, this clone turned up once. The chain's CDR3 is CASSFSGTRSTDTQYF. Here the CDR3 DNA reads TGTGCCAGCAGCTTCTCCGGGACTAGGTCCACAGATACGCAGTATTTT. This chain links TRBV5-4 with TRBJ2-3; TRBD2 agrees at 8 bases. This CDR3 comprises 16 residues. V dropped 2 bases and J dropped 2; count of bases not matched to a gene: 7. Germline V CDR1 and CDR2: SGHNT, YYREEE (reference sequence).

This clone has more than one count but fewer than ten. The rearrangement joins TRBV6-6 to TRBJ1-1; 9 bases are shared with TRBD1. V was clipped by 6 bases and J by 3 bases; unmatched bases: 5. Germline CDR1 is MNHNY and CDR2 is SVGAGI (reference sequence). The CDR3 is made up of 14 amino acids. The CDR3 sequence is CASSPTGGDTEAFF. The CDR3 DNA reads as TGTGCCAGCAGCCCGACAGGGGGTGACACTGAAGCTTTCTTT.

The V call is TRBV5-4, the J call TRBJ2-3; TRBD2 agrees at 8 bases. Per the germline V gene, CDR1 is SGHNT and CDR2 is YYREEE (reference sequence). J was trimmed by 2 bases and V by 0 bases; bases with no gene match: 2. CDR3 size: 15 residues. CDR3: CASSLAGGTTDTQYF. Written as DNA, the CDR3 is TGTGCCAGCAGCTTGGCGGGGGGGACCACAGATACGCAGTATTTT. The whole variable domain, filled in from reference TRBV5-4 and TRBJ2-3, reads ETGVTQSPTHLIKTRGQQVTLRCSSQSGHNTVSWYQQALGQGPQFIFQYYREEENGRGNFPPRFSGLQFPNYSSELNVNALELDDSALYLCASSLAGGTTDTQYFGPGTRLTVL.

This chain links TRBV11-3 with TRBJ2-1; no firm D call. The CDR3 is 15 residues long. V was shortened by 1 base and J by 0 bases, with 7 bases between the two germline ends. CDR1 and CDR2 from the germline V gene are SGHNT and YENEEA. This chain's CDR3 is CASSLGESSYNEQFF. Written as DNA, the CDR3 is TGTGCCAGCAGCTTAGGAGAAAGCTCCTACAATGAGCAGTTCTTC.

As to this clone: Within the sample, other DNA sequences also encode this same CDR3. V and J are TRBV5-4 and TRBJ1-4; a weak D match, TRBD1 (5 bases). Germline assignment: CDR1 SGHNT and CDR2 YYREEE (reference sequence). The ends were cut back, 4 bases at V and 0 bases at J, with 10 bases in the middle. The CDR3 covers 15 residues. Written as DNA, the CDR3 is TGTGCCAGCAGCCTGGGGGTCGCAACTAATGAAAAACTGTTTTTT. It specifies CASSLGVATNEKLFF. Full variable domain (outside the CDR3, taken from reference TRBV5-4 and TRBJ1-4): ETGVTQSPTHLIKTRGQQVTLRCSSQSGHNTVSWYQQALGQGPQFIFQYYREEENGRGNFPPRFSGLQFPNYSSELNVNALELDDSALYLCASSLGVATNEKLFFGSGTQLSVL.

The chain joins TRBV9 to TRBJ2-2; TRBD1 is a possible D gene (5 bases). Looked up from germline, CDR1 is SGDLS and CDR2 is YYNGEE. The CDR3 contains 12 residues. V shed 2 bases and J shed 8 bases, with 7 bases lying between them. CDR3: CASSVYRGELFF. The CDR3 DNA reads as TGTGCCAGCAGCGTTTACAGGGGGGAGCTGTTTTTT.